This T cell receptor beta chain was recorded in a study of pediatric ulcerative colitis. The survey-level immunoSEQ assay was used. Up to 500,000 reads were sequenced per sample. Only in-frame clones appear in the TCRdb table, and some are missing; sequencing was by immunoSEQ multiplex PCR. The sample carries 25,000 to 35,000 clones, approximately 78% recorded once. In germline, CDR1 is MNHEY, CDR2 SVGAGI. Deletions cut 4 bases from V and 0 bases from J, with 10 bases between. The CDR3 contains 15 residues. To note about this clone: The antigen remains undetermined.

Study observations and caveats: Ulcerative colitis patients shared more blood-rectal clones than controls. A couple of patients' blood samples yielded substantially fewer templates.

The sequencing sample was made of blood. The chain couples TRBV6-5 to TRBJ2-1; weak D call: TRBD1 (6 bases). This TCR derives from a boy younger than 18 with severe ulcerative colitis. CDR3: CASSLRDNSYNEQFF. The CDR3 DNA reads TGTGCCAGCAGTTTACGGGACAACTCCTACAATGAGCAGTTCTTC.